This TCR beta chain was captured by sequencing in a study of control samples from healthy donors and cancer patients. Germline values: CDR1 MNHEY, CDR2 SMNVEV (reference sequence). The CDR3 is 15 residues long. The V gene end was trimmed by 3 bases and the J gene end by 5 bases; junction bases not matched to a gene: 9. This table comes from immunoSEQ multiplex PCR, and its TCRdb copy is limited to in-frame clones, with some not included. Of tens of thousands of clones in the sample, 85% to 90% were seen once. The sequence was obtained from a man between 60 and 70 years old with colorectal cancer. Input material: PBMCs. The rearrangement links TRBV27 to TRBJ2-7; 8 bases agree with TRBD1. The CDR3 region is CASSLMPDRVDEQYF. The CDR3 bases are TGTGCCAGCAGTTTGATGCCGGACAGGGTGGACGAGCAGTACTTC.